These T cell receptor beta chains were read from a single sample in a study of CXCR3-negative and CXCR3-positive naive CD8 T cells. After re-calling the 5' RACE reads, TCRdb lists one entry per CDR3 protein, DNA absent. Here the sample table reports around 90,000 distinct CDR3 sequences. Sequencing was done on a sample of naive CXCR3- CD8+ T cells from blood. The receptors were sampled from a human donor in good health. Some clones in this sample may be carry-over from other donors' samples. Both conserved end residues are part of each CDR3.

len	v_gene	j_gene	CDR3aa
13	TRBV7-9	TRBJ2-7	CASSSTFGGEQYF
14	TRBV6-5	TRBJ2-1	CASSPQVAYNEQFF
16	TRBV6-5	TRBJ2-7	CASSYSPLAGSIEQYF
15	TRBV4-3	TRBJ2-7	CASSQDPGGPYEQYF
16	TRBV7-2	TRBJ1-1	CASSLAGYGMNTEAFF
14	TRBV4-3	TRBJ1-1	CASSQATGNTEAFF
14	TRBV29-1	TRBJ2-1	CSVLPGQGDNEQFF
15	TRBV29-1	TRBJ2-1	CSVEDQQSSYNEQFF
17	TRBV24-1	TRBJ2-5	CATSDYDSRPGEETQYF
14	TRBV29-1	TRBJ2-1	CSVERETEDNEQFF
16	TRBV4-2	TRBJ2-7	CASSQEPGQGAYEQYF
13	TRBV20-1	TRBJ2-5	CSALDRHQETQYF
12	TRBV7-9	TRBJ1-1	CASSSETPEAFF